The T cell receptor beta chain under discussion was sequenced for a study of CD8 T cells in ankylosing spondylitis. Notes on the study in general: Disease-linked clones displayed a CD8+ phenotype and appeared relatively rarely in peripheral blood. Before this, some motif variants had been reported in reactive arthritis synovial fluid and blood. Fewer than ten highly homologous variants made up a TCR beta motif, and this motif appeared characteristic of ankylosing spondylitis blood. Matched ankylosing spondylitis synovial fluid reportedly contained a significantly enriched population of disease-linked clones.

It was by quantitative 5'-RACE with molecular barcodes that TCR beta libraries were made. MiXCR was run by TCRdb on the 5' RACE reads, yielding one entry per CDR3 protein. The sample carries some 130,000 distinct CDR3 sequences, 17% recorded once. Worth noting for this clonotype: Antigen specificity is unknown.

The source material was blood, either unsorted or a sorted T cell fraction (not recorded which). The TCR sequence derives from a male donor with ankylosing spondylitis.

The CDR3 sequence is CASSRQGVQPQYF. CDR3 in DNA: TGTGCCAGCAGTCGACAGGGAGTGCAGCCCCAGTATTTT. V is TRBV28 and J is TRBJ1-5; 7 nucleotides line up with TRBD1. The J call is doubtful: the DNA matches TRBJ2-3 better. The CDR3 contains 13 residues. The V gene's germline CDR1 is MDHEN and CDR2 SYDVKM.